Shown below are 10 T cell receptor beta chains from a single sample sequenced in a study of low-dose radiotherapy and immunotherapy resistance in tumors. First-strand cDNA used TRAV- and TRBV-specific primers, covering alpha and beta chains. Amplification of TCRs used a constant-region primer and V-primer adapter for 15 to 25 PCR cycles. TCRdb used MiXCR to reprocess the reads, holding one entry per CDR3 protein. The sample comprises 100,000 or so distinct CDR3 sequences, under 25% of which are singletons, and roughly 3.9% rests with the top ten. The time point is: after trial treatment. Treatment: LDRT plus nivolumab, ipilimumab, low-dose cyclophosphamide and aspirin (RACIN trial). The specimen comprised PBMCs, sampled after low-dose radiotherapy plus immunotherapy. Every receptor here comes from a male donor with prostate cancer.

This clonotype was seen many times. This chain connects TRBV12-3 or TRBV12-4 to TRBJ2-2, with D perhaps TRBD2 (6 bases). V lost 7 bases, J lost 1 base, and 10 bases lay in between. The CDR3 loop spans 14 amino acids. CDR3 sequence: CASTRDWNTGELFF. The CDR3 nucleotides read TGTGCCAGCACCCGGGACTGGAACACCGGGGAGCTGTTTTTT.

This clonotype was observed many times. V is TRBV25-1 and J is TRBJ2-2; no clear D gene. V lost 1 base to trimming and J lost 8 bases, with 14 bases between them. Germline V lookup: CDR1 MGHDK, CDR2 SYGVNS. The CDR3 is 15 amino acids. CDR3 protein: CASSEFGRLTGELFF. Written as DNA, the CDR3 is TGTGCCAGCAGTGAATTTGGAAGGCTCACGGGGGAGCTGTTTTTT.

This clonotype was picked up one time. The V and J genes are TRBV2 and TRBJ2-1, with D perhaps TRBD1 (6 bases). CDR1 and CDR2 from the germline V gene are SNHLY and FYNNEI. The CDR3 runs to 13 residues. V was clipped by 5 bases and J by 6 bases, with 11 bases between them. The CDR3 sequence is CASSRTEINEQFF. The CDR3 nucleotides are TGTGCCAGCAGTAGGACAGAAATCAATGAGCAGTTCTTC.

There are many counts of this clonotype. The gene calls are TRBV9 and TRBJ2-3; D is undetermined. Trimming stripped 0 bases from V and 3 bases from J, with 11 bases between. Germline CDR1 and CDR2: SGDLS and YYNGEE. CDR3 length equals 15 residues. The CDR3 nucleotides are TGTGCCAGCAGCGTAGTAGGTGACAAAACAGATACGCAGTATTTT. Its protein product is CASSVVGDKTDTQYF. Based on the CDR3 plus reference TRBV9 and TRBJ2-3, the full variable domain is DSGVTQTPKHLITATGQRVTLRCSPRSGDLSVYWYQQSLDQGLQFLIQYYNGEERAKGNILERFSAQQFPDLHSELNLSSLELGDSALYFCASSVVGDKTDTQYFGPGTRLTVL.

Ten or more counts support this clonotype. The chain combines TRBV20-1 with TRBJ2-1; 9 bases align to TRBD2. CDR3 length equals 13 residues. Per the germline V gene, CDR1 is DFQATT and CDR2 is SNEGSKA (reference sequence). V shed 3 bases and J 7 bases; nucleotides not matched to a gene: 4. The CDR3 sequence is CSARGLAQNEQFF. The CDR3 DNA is TGCAGTGCTAGGGGACTAGCCCAAAATGAGCAGTTCTTC.

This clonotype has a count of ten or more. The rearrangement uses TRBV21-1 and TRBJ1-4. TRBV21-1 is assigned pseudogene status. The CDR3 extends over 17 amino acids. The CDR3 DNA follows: TGTGCCAGCAGCAAAGAGGGCCCGACTGAATTTAATGAAAAACTGTTTTTT. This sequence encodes CASSKEGPTEFNEKLFF.

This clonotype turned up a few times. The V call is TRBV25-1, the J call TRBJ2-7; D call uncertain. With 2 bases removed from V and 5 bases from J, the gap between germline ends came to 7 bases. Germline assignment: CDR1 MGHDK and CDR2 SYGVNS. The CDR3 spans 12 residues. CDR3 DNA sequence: TGTGCCAGCAGTGAAGGTACCCACGAGCAGTACTTC. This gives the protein CASSEGTHEQYF.

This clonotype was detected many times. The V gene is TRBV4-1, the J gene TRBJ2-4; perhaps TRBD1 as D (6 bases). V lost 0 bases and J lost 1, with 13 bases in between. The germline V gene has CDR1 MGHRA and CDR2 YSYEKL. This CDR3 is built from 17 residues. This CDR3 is CASSQDFWGPAKNIQYF. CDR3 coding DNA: TGCGCCAGCAGCCAAGATTTTTGGGGGCCGGCCAAAAACATTCAGTACTTC.

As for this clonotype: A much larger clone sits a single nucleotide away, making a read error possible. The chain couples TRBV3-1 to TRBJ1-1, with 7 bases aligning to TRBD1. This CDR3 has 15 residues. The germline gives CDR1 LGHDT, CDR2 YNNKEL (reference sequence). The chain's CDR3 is CASNQAAGGLTEAFF. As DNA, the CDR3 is TGTGCCAGCAACCAAGCGGCAGGGGGTTTGACTGAAGCTTTCTTT.

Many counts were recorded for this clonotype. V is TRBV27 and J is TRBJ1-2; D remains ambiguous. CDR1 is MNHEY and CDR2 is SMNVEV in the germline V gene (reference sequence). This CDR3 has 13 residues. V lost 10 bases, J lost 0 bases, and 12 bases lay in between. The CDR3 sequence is CATRRDPNYGYTF. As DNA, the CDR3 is TGTGCCACCCGCCGAGACCCTAACTATGGCTACACCTTC.